Given below is one T cell receptor beta chain in context. Its target is not known. Germline V lookup: CDR1 LGHDT, CDR2 YNNKEL (reference sequence). With 2 bases removed from V and 0 bases from J, the gap between germline ends came to 11 bases. This CDR3 contains 15 residues. This sample stems from a study of T cell responses to AZD1222 COVID-19 vaccine. Broader study findings: Following two doses of AZD1222, Spike-specific TCR breadth and depth rose. Baseline serology detected seropositivity in only five or six AZD1222 recipients. Reportedly, close to half of spike-specific TCRs are directed against unmutated variant regions.

Sequenced by immunoSEQ multiplex PCR; TCRdb stores in-frame clones only, minus some. The sample yields around 120,000 clones, 87% seen once. The chain combines TRBV3-1 (or the pseudogene TRBV3-2) with TRBJ2-7; a possible D gene is TRBD2 (6 bases). This receptor was taken from an adult in good health. Sample: peripheral blood, taken on day 0 of AZD1222 vaccination. In DNA form, the CDR3 reads TGTGCCAGCAGCCAAACTAGCTATAGCTCCTACGAGCAGTACTTC. Amino acids: CASSQTSYSSYEQYF.